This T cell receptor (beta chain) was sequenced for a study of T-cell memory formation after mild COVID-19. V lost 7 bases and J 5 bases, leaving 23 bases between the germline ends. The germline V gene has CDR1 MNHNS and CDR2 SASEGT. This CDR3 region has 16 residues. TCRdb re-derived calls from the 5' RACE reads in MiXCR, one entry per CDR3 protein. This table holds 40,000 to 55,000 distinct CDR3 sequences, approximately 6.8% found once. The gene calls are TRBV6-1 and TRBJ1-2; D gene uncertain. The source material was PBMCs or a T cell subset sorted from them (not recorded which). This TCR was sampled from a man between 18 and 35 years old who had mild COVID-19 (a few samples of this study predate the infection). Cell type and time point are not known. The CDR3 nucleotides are TGTGCCAGCACTTTATCGTCCCAATTGAGGGAGTATGGCTACACCTTC. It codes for CASTLSSQLREYGYTF.